The 13 T cell receptor beta chains presented below share a single source sample, sequenced in a study of shared clonotypes between healthy human individuals. CD45RO-negative, CCR7-positively selected cells formed the naive CD8 fraction, excluding terminally differentiated effector memory CD45RA+ cells. Measured with immunoSEQ multiplex PCR; TCRdb has only the in-frame clones, and not every one. The sample includes about 2.1 million clones, just under 95% seen only once; the top ten take roughly 1.7%. Sequencing was performed on naive CD8+ T cells from PBMCs. The source of these receptors is a man between 18 and 29 years old in good health. Some clones in this sample may be carry-over from other donors' samples.

V gene TRBV27 combines with J gene TRBJ2-3, with 12 bases lining up with TRBD1. CDR3 length: 18 residues. Trimming removed 2 bases from V and 2 bases from J; junction bases left unmatched: 8. The germline V gene has CDR1 MNHEY and CDR2 SMNVEV (reference sequence). The CDR3 reads CASSLRWLGQGATDTQYF. In nucleotides, the CDR3 is TGTGCCAGCAGTTTAAGATGGCTGGGACAGGGGGCCACAGATACGCAGTATTTT.

This clone was detected only a few times. V usage is TRBV27 and J usage is TRBJ1-1; D remains ambiguous. Germline V CDR1 and CDR2: MNHEY, SMNVEV (reference sequence). V lost 4 bases, J lost 7 bases, and 10 bases lay in between. The CDR3 runs to 12 residues. In DNA form, the CDR3 reads TGTGCCAGCAGTTCCTCAGGTTTTGAAGCTTTCTTT. This translates into CASSSSGFEAFF.

The V and J genes are TRBV2 and TRBJ1-1; unclear D gene. V shed 0 bases and J shed 5 bases, with 19 bases lying between them. CDR3 length: 17 residues. Germline V CDR1 and CDR2: SNHLY, FYNNEI. CDR3 sequence (DNA): TGTGCCAGCAGTGAAGCAAGAGGGTCGGAGGGAAGGACTGAAGCTTTCTTT. Its translation is CASSEARGSEGRTEAFF.

Concerning this clone itself: Other DNA sequences in the sample encode the same CDR3. This chain uses TRBV7-9 with TRBJ2-1; 7 nucleotides agree with TRBD2. The CDR3 extends over 12 amino acids. Trimming at V came to 5 bases and at J to 8 bases, leaving 3 bases not matched to a gene. In germline, CDR1 is SEHNR, CDR2 FQNEAQ (reference sequence). CDR3 nucleotide sequence: TGTGCCAGCAGCCCCAGCGGGGATGAGCAGTTCTTC. It is translated as CASSPSGDEQFF.

The chain carries TRBV30 and TRBJ1-3; D remains ambiguous. Germline CDR1 is GTSNPN and CDR2 is SVGIG (reference sequence). The CDR3 is made up of 15 amino acids. V lost 3 bases, J lost 0 bases, and 12 bases lay in between. CDR3 coding DNA: TGTGCCTGGAGCGTGGACGGGCTCTCTGGAAACACCATATATTTT. Encoded protein: CAWSVDGLSGNTIYF.

The chain has TRBV28 and TRBJ2-1; 10 bases line up with TRBD1. This CDR3 contains 13 residues. CDR1 is MDHEN, CDR2 SYDVKM, per germline. The V segment lost 10 bases and the J segment 7 bases; nucleotides outside the gene matches: 7. The CDR3 nucleotides are TGTGCCACCTACGACAGGGGGCGGAATGAGCAGTTCTTC. Amino acid sequence: CATYDRGRNEQFF.

Worth noting for this clone: The sample contains more than one DNA sequence encoding this CDR3. The chain has TRBV7-9 and TRBJ2-1; D gene ambiguous. The germline gives CDR1 SEHNR, CDR2 FQNEAQ (reference sequence). Trimming cost V 0 bases and J 7 bases, with 4 bases left between them. CDR3 length: 12 amino acids. CDR3 sequence reads: CASSLARNEQFF. CDR3 coding DNA: TGTGCCAGCAGCTTAGCTAGGAATGAGCAGTTCTTC.

The CDR3 nucleotides read TGTGCCAGCGGGGGGAGGGGCGGAAACACCATATATTTT. Its protein is CASGGRGGNTIYF. J is TRBJ1-3 and V is TRBV27; D perhaps matches TRBD1 (5 bases). The germline gives CDR1 MNHEY, CDR2 SMNVEV (reference sequence). V was cut by 8 bases and J by 4 bases, with 12 bases left in between. This CDR3 is built from 13 residues.

As DNA, the CDR3 is TGTGCCAGCAGCTTAGGTCCTAGCGTCGGCACCGGGGAGCTGTTTTTT. Its protein is CASSLGPSVGTGELFF. The chain uses TRBV7-9 and TRBJ2-2, with D possibly TRBD2 on 6 matching bases. The germline CDR1 and CDR2 sequences are SEHNR and FQNEAQ (reference sequence). Trimming shortened V by 1 base and J by 4 bases, and 13 bases separated the two germline ends. The CDR3 has 16 amino acids.

Comment on this clone: Other DNA sequences of this sample code for an identical CDR3. CDR3 sequence reads: CASSDRGGYTF. CDR3 in DNA: TGCGCCAGCAGCGACAGGGGAGGCTACACCTTC. This chain connects TRBV5-1 to TRBJ1-2; 8 bases map to TRBD1. The germline V gene encodes CDR1 SGHRS and CDR2 YFSETQ. The CDR3 runs to 11 residues. With 4 bases clipped from V and 8 bases from J, the junction kept 1 base outside the gene matches.

Worth noting for this clone: Other DNA sequences from this sample encode an identical CDR3 as well. The rearrangement uses TRBV7-9 and TRBJ2-7; no clear D. V was cut by 2 bases and J by 4 bases, with 6 bases left in between. Germline lookup yields CDR1 SEHNR and CDR2 FQNEAQ (reference sequence). CDR3 length: 12 residues. CDR3 amino acids: CASSLSGYEQYF. The CDR3 DNA reads as TGTGCCAGCAGCTTATCCGGATACGAGCAGTACTTC.

The V and J genes are TRBV5-1 and TRBJ2-1; 8 bases align to TRBD1. This CDR3 is 16 amino acids long. Germline values: CDR1 SGHRS, CDR2 YFSETQ. Trimming at V came to 1 base and at J to 3 bases, leaving 6 bases not matched to a gene. CDR3 sequence reads: CASSLPQGANYNEQFF. The DNA for the CDR3 is TGCGCCAGCAGCTTGCCTCAGGGGGCAAACTACAATGAGCAGTTCTTC. The full variable domain, rest sourced from reference TRBV5-1 and TRBJ2-1, is KAGVTQTPRYLIKTRGQQVTLSCSPISGHRSVSWYQQTPGQGLQFLFEYFSETQRNKGNFPGRFSGRQFSNSRSEMNVSTLELGDSALYLCASSLPQGANYNEQFFGPGTRLTVL.

The genes are TRBV6-6 and TRBJ1-2; D is perhaps TRBD1 (5 bases). CDR3 length: 15 residues. V shed 10 bases and J shed 3 bases, with 21 bases lying between them. Per germline, CDR1 MNHNY and CDR2 SVGAGI (reference sequence). The CDR3 bases are TGTGCCATCGGGGAACGGGTCGGGGGGTACTATGGCTACACCTTC. Its translation: CAIGERVGGYYGYTF.